This TCR beta chain comes out of a study of T-cell reconstitution after alpha-beta-depleted transplantation in children. Between the trimmed V and J ends, which lost 6 bases and 3 bases, there was a span of 14 bases. The CDR3 covers 14 residues. Germline lookup yields CDR1 LNHDA and CDR2 SQIVND (reference sequence). A library of TCRbeta sequences, prepared with unique molecular identifiers, was generated. Each CDR3 protein gets one entry after TCRdb re-called the PCR reads with MiXCR. Found here are about 360,000 distinct CDR3 sequences, roughly 13% of them singletons; the top ten hold 4% to 5.5%. The chain has TRBV19 and TRBJ1-1, with D maybe TRBD1 (6 bases). The source of this sequence is a human donor who donated a stem cell graft to a child with Fanconi anemia. Sequences were derived from PBMCs, sampled from the stem cell graft. The CDR3 loop reads CASSRTVKYTEAFF. The DNA for the CDR3 is TGTGCCAGTAGCCGGACAGTAAAATACACTGAAGCTTTCTTT.